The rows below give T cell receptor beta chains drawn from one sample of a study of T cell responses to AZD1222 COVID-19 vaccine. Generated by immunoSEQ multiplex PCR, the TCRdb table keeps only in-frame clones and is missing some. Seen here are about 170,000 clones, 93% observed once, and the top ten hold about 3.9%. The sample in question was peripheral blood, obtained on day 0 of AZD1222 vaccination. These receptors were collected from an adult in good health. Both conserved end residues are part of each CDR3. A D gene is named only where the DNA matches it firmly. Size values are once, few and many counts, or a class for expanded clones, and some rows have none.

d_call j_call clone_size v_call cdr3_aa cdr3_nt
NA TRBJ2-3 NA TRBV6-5 CASSYLISPDTQYF TGTGCCAGCAGTTACCTCATCAGCCCAGATACGCAGTATTTT
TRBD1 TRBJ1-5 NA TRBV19 CASGTGVLQPQHF TGTGCCAGCGGGACAGGCGTTTTACAGCCCCAGCATTTT
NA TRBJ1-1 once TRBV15 CATSLRRVGEAFF TGTGCCACCAGCCTTCGAAGGGTGGGTGAAGCTTTCTTT
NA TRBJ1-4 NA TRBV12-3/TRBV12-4 CASSPDSLKLFF TGTGCCAGCAGTCCGGACAGCCTAAAACTGTTTTTT
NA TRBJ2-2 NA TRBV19 CASSIETANTGELFF TGTGCCAGTAGTATAGAAACAGCGAACACCGGGGAGCTGTTTTTT
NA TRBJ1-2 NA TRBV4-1 CASSAGQGTGYGYTF TGCGCCAGCAGCGCTGGGCAGGGGACGGGCTATGGCTACACCTTC
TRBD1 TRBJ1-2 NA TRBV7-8 CASTRTGGSGYTF TGTGCCAGCACGCGGACAGGGGGCTCTGGCTACACCTTC
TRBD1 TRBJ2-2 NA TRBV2 CASSIRQGDIGELFF TGTGCCAGCAGTATAAGACAGGGGGATATAGGGGAGCTGTTTTTT
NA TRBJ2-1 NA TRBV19 CASSSATGTYNEQFF TGTGCCAGTAGTTCTGCGACAGGTACTTACAATGAGCAGTTCTTC
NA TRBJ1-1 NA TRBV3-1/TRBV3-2 CASSPTDTLNTEAFF TGTGCCAGCAGCCCGACAGATACTTTGAACACTGAAGCTTTCTTT
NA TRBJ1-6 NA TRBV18 CASSRVGDNSPLHF TGTGCCAGCTCACGGGTTGGTGATAATTCACCCCTCCACTTT
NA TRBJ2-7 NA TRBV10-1 CASSHLESDEQYF TGCGCCAGCAGTCACTTAGAATCGGACGAGCAGTACTTC
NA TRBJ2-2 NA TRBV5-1 CASSLDQGLGTGELFF TGCGCCAGCAGCTTGGACCAGGGATTGGGCACCGGGGAGCTGTTTTTT
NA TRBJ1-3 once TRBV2 CASSELSGNTIYF TGTGCCAGCAGTGAACTTTCTGGAAACACCATATATTTT
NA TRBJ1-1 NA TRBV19 CASTIPGQTRFEAFF TGTGCCAGCACTATCCCGGGGCAGACGAGATTTGAAGCTTTCTTT
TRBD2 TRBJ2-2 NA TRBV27 CASTRGLAGGLGGTGELFF TGTGCCAGCACTAGAGGTCTCGCGGGGGGCCTGGGGGGGACCGGGGAGCTGTTTTTT
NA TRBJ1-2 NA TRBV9 CASSIQGYYGYTF TGTGCCAGCAGCATACAGGGATACTATGGCTACACCTTC
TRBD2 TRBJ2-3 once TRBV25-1 CAAGPGTDTQYF TGTGCAGCGGGACCCGGCACAGATACGCAGTATTTT
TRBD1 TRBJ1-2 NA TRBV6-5 CASSETGYGYTF TGTGCCAGCAGCGAGACAGGGTATGGCTACACCTTC
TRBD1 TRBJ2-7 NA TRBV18 CASSVTGQLYEQYF TGTGCCAGCTCAGTAACGGGACAGTTATACGAGCAGTACTTC
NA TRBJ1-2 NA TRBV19 CASSYRDTLNYGYTF TGTGCCAGTAGCTATCGGGACACGCTGAACTATGGCTACACCTTC
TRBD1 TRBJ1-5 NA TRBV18 CASSVQGAQPQHF TGTGCCAGCTCAGTACAGGGGGCTCAGCCCCAGCATTTT
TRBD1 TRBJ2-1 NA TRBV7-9 CASSFPQGAGQFF TGTGCCAGCAGCTTTCCACAGGGGGCTGGGCAGTTCTTC
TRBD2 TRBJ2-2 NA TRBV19 CASSINWSGIPGELFF TGTGCCAGTAGTATAAACTGGAGCGGGATCCCCGGGGAGCTGTTTTTT
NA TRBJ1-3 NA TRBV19 CASSPRGSGNTIYF TGTGCCAGTAGTCCCCGTGGCTCTGGAAACACCATATATTTT
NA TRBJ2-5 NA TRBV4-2 CASSQQTRRRETQYF TGTGCCAGCAGCCAGCAGACGCGGAGGCGCGAGACCCAGTACTTC
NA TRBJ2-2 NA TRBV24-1 CATRTDRTNTGELFF TGTGCCACCAGGACCGACCGGACGAACACCGGGGAGCTGTTTTTT
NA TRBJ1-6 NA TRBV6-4 CASSDRVSYNSPLHF TGTGCCAGCAGTGACCGAGTCTCCTATAATTCACCCCTCCACTTT
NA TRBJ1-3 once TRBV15 CATSPAVVSGNTIYF TGTGCCACCAGTCCGGCAGTTGTCTCTGGAAACACCATATATTTT
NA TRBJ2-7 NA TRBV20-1 CSAQESERQYF TGCAGTGCTCAGGAGTCGGAGCGGCAGTACTTC
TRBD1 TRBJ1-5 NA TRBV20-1 CSASGTVFQPQHF TGCAGTGCTAGTGGGACAGTTTTTCAGCCCCAGCATTTT
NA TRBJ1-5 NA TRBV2 CASSAYQGNPNQPQHF TGTGCCAGCAGTGCCTATCAGGGGAACCCAAATCAGCCCCAGCATTTT
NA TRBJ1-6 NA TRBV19 CAGRDGNNSPLHF TGTGCCGGCAGGGACGGCAATAATTCACCCCTCCACTTT
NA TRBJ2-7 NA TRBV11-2 CASSLEPRGVSEQYF TGTGCCAGCAGCTTAGAACCCAGGGGTGTAAGCGAGCAGTACTTC
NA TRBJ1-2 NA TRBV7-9 CASSPGSPKGYTF TGTGCCAGCAGCCCCGGCTCCCCTAAGGGCTACACCTTC
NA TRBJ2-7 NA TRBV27 CASSLICFRYEQYF TGTGCCAGCAGTTTAATTTGTTTCAGATACGAGCAGTACTTC
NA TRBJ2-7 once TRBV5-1 CASRPPASGWGEQYF TGCGCCAGCCGCCCTCCAGCTTCGGGTTGGGGCGAGCAGTACTTC
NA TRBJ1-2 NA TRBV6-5 CASRGETTGYGYTF TGTGCCAGCAGGGGGGAGACAACGGGCTATGGCTACACCTTC
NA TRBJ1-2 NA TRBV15 CATSRDTQTAFGYGYTF TGTGCCACCAGCAGAGATACCCAGACGGCCTTCGGCTATGGCTACACCTTC
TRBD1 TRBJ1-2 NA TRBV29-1 CSVVRQGNGYTF TGCAGCGTTGTAAGACAGGGGAATGGCTACACCTTC
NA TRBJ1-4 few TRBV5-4 CASSLGSRGEKLFF TGTGCCAGCAGCTTGGGTAGTAGAGGTGAAAAACTGTTTTTT
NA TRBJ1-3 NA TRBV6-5 CASSYYGSRGNTIYF TGTGCCAGCAGTTACTACGGTAGTCGAGGAAACACCATATATTTT
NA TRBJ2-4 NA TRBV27 CASSSRPARNIQYF TGTGCCAGCAGTTCGAGACCTGCGAGGAACATTCAGTACTTC
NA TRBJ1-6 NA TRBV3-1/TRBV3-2 CASSQMGQGDSPLHF TGTGCCAGCAGCCAAATGGGGCAGGGTGATTCACCCCTCCACTTT
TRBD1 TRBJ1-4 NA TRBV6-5 CASRQTGGHNEKLFF TGTGCCAGCAGGCAAACAGGGGGCCATAATGAAAAACTGTTTTTT
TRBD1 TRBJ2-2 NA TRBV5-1 CASSLRAQGANTGELFF TGCGCCAGCAGCTTGCGGGCACAGGGGGCGAACACCGGGGAGCTGTTTTTT
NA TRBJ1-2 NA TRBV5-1 CASSLNGAFYGYTF TGCGCCAGCAGCTTGAACGGGGCGTTCTATGGCTACACCTTC
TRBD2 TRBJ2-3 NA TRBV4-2 CASSQDSGSGNTQYF TGTGCCAGCAGCCAAGACAGCGGGAGTGGTAATACGCAGTATTTT
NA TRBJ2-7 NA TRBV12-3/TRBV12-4 CASSPRDGYEQYF TGTGCCAGCAGCCCGCGGGACGGTTACGAGCAGTACTTC
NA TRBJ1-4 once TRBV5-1 CASSFGGPNEKLFF TGCGCCAGCAGCTTCGGAGGACCCAATGAAAAACTGTTTTTT
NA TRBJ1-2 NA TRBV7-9 CASSLVASGKGYTF TGTGCCAGCAGCTTAGTAGCTTCAGGAAAAGGCTACACCTTC
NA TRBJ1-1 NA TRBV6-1 CASSENWVLVENTEAFF TGTGCCAGCAGTGAAAATTGGGTTCTTGTGGAGAACACTGAAGCTTTCTTT
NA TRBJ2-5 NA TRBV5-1 CASSAEETQYF TGCGCCAGCAGCGCAGAAGAGACCCAGTACTTC
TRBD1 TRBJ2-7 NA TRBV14 CASSKTGQGEPYEQYF TGTGCCAGCAGCAAAACGGGACAGGGGGAGCCCTACGAGCAGTACTTC
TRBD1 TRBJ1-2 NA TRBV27 CASSINFGQGLHGYTF TGTGCCAGCAGTATAAACTTCGGACAGGGACTCCATGGCTACACCTTC
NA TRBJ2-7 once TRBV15 CATSLNSGVGEQYF TGTGCCACCAGTTTGAACTCGGGGGTTGGGGAGCAGTACTTC
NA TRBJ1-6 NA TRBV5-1 CASILEGGENLSSYNSPLHF TGCGCCAGCATCTTAGAGGGGGGAGAGAACTTGAGCTCCTATAATTCACCCCTCCACTTT
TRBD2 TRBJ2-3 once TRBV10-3 CAIRGGLAETDTQYF TGTGCCATCAGAGGGGGACTAGCGGAGACAGATACGCAGTATTTT
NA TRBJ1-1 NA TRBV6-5 CASRMSTEAFF TGTGCCAGCAGGATGAGCACTGAAGCTTTCTTT
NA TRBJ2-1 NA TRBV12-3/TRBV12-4 CASSFTSAEQFF TGTGCCAGCAGTTTTACCTCCGCTGAGCAGTTCTTC